This T cell receptor beta chain was sequenced during a study of blood T cell repertoires in COVID-19. Individuals drawn from approximately 22 US areas were about 18 to 89 years old. Membership in each cohort depended on participant-reported clinical history. Individuals in the exposed group had encountered a COVID-19 case within 2 weeks preceding study entry. Data came from immunoSEQ multiplex PCR; TCRdb stores just in-frame clones and leaves some out. Found here are about 140,000 clones, 70% to 85% of them singletons; the top ten hold under 2%. Material for sequencing was PBMCs or T cells enriched from blood (not recorded which). This TCR was sampled from a woman aged 18-29 years who had been exposed to COVID-19.

In DNA form, the CDR3 reads TGTGCCAGCAGTTCCGGCGGATTGGTGCCTGAAGCTTTCTTT. Protein: CASSSGGLVPEAFF. The chain links TRBV28 to TRBJ1-1; no firm D call. CDR3 size: 14 residues. CDR1 is MDHEN and CDR2 is SYDVKM in the germline V gene. Trimming removed 4 bases from V and 6 bases from J, with 15 bases in between.